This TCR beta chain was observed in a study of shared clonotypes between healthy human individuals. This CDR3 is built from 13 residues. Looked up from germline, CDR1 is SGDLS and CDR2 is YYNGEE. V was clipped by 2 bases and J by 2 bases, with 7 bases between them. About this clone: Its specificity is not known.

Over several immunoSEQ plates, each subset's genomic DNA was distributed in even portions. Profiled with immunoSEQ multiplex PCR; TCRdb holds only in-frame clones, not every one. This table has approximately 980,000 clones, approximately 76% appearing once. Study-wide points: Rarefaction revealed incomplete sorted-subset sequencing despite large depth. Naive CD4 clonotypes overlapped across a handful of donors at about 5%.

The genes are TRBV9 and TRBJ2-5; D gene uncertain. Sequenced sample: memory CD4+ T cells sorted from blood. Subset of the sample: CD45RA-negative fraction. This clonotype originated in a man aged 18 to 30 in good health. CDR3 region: CASSVSQQETQYF. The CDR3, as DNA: TGTGCCAGCAGCGTCTCGCAGCAAGAGACCCAGTACTTC.